This entry is about one TCR beta chain. The sample originates from a study of control samples from healthy donors and cancer patients. The table came from immunoSEQ multiplex PCR; TCRdb's copy has only in-frame clones and leaves some out. The sample has roughly 140,000 clones, under 90% seen once; the top ten hold 4% to 5.5%. Sequencing was done on a sample of blood. This TCR came from a man aged 30-40 years in good health.

The CDR3 region has the DNA TGTGCCAGCAGTAACGACAGGGCCACAGATACGCAGTATTTT. This gives the protein CASSNDRATDTQYF. J is TRBJ2-3 and V is TRBV27; TRBD1 matches at 7 bases. Per the germline V gene, CDR1 is MNHEY and CDR2 is SMNVEV (reference sequence). This CDR3 comprises 14 residues. V shed 5 bases, J shed 2 bases, and the junction held 4 bases outside the gene matches.